Here is one T cell receptor (beta chain) with its context. Many counts were recorded for this clonotype. There is no known antigen for this receptor. No per-base quality is available; no much larger clone lies one base away. The TCR beta CDR3 region was amplified from genomic DNA by two rounds of multiplex PCR. In the first PCR round, primers specific to each TRBV and TRBJ gene were used, and the primer sequences were filed in Chinese patent CN105087789A. Universal primers were used in the second PCR round. The Roche High Pure PCR Template Preparation Kit was used to extract genomic DNA from the frozen PBMCs. Paired-end sequencing with 151 bp reads was performed on the libraries using an Illumina HiSeq 3000. On the study's bioinformatics: Raw reads lacking the multiplex PCR primer sequences were removed with CutAdapt. Using PEAR, the high-quality paired reads were merged into contigs. By alignment to reference sequences, MiXCR assigned TRB V, D and J gene segments to each contig. To remove sequencing errors, CDR3 sequences were clustered according to base quality and sequence similarity. Diversity was measured as Shannon entropy normalized by the natural log of productive TCR sequence number. Clonality was computed as one minus the ratio of Shannon entropy to the natural log of the number of unique clonotypes. The Youden index of ROC curves was used to select progression-free survival cut-offs for repertoire metrics, and analyses were performed in R 3.5.3. Starting from the raw public reads, TCRdb applied fastp trimming at Q25, assembled clones with MiXCR and retained in-frame beta chains. Each CDR3 protein appears once, grouped with its most common genes and DNA. These V and J calls are TCRdb output, not the study's own analysis. This sample holds about 59,000 distinct CDR3 sequences; about a quarter were observed only once. 7.5% of the sample lies in the top ten.

These data belong to a study of prognosis after radiotherapy for stage I lung cancer (TCRdb year 2021). With respect to the entire study: Between April 2018 and early 2019, about 20 patients with stage I NSCLC were enrolled in Nanjing, China. All patients were considered medically inoperable, owing to comorbidities in 11 to 13 and refusal of surgery in about seven. The cohort included over 10 men and over 5 women, with a median age of approximately 73 years and a range of about 53 to 90 years. After SBRT, distant metastases developed in about 20% of the 19 patients at a median of 7 months, while the remaining 15 patients had no significant progression. Enrolled patients comprised 12 to 15 with newly diagnosed primary stage I lung tumors and several with oligometastatic NSCLC after surgical resection of the primary tumor. Using image-guided IMRT or VMAT, SBRT was delivered in 3 to 5 fractions at a biologically effective dose of at least 100 Gy. In every patient, SBRT was given without any concurrent therapy. The study took one blood sample before SBRT and one after SBRT from each of roughly 20 patients and sequenced all 40 or so samples. On tumor histology, around twelve patients had adenocarcinoma and six to eight had squamous cell carcinoma. Peripheral blood TCR beta repertoires were profiled in stage I NSCLC patients before and after stereotactic body radiotherapy, and the study then linked these repertoires to distant failure. On the study overall, not on this receptor specifically: After SBRT, the count of unique TCR clones dropped from a median of roughly 10,000 beforehand to nearly 7,000 afterward (Wilcoxon paired P=0.011). Limitations of the study included a small cohort and short follow-up, and the study findings need independent validation. Differences in TRBV and TRBJ usage frequencies by metastasis status were reportedly observed in two V genes at baseline and in ten or so V and two J genes after SBRT. Tumor specificity of expanded TCR clones was not determined. All reported P values were unadjusted for multiple comparisons. Post-SBRT Shannon entropy and its change from baseline were lower in patients who developed distant metastases; baseline Shannon entropy was not associated with metastases.

No patient had a history of other malignancies or prior chemotherapy or radiotherapy, and all had node-negative disease on CT and PET/CT. At each of two time points, around 6.5 milliliters of peripheral venous blood were collected in EDTA tubes. PBMCs were isolated by Ficoll-Paque Plus density-gradient centrifugation. Samples were stored at -80°C immediately after collection until analysis. The sequencing used PBMCs, collected before or after stereotactic body radiation therapy (not recorded which). The clonotype comes from a donor over 45 with non-small cell lung cancer.

The CDR3 region reads CASSPTQGGQANYGYTF. The DNA sequence is TGTGCCAGCAGCCCCACCCAGGGTGGACAGGCGAACTATGGCTACACCTTC. Recombination connected TRBV9 to TRBJ1-2, and TRBD1 aligns with 7 junction nucleotides. CDR1 and CDR2 were assigned from the germline V gene as SGDLS and YYNGEE. For this chain, trimming is 4 bases at the V end and 2 bases at the J end, and the number of junction bases without a gene match is 14. The CDR3 holds 17 amino acids from the cysteine to the phenylalanine. Only the CDR3 DNA stays, 51 bases, in frame from base 1.